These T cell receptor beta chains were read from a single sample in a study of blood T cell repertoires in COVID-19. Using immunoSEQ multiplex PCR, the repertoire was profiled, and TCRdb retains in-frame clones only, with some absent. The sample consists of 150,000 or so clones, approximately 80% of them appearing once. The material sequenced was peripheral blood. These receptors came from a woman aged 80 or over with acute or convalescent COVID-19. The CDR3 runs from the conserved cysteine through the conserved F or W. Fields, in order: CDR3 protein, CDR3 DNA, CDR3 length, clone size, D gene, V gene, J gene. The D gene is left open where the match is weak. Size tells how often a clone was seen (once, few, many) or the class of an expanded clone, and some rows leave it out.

CASSSPSGGSYEQYF	TGTGCCAGCAGCTCACCTAGCGGAGGTTCCTACGAGCAGTACTTC	15	few	TRBD2	TRBV7-6	TRBJ2-7
CASSRTSGGAGQETQYF	TGTGCCAGCAGCCGAACTAGCGGGGGGGCGGGGCAAGAGACCCAGTACTTC	17	NA	TRBD2	TRBV6-6	TRBJ2-5
CASSLGTGGTEAFF	TGCGCCAGCAGCCTAGGGACAGGGGGTACTGAAGCTTTCTTT	14	NA	TRBD1	TRBV4-3	TRBJ1-1
CASRRAPNTGELFF	TGTGCCAGTCGGAGGGCCCCGAACACCGGGGAGCTGTTTTTT	14	few	NA	TRBV7-2	TRBJ2-2
CASSSYNTGELFF	TGTGCCAGCAGCTCCTACAACACCGGGGAGCTGTTTTTT	13	NA	NA	TRBV9	TRBJ2-2
CASSPRPGGIYGYTF	TGTGCCAGCAGCCCGCGGCCGGGGGGAATCTATGGCTACACCTTC	15	NA	NA	TRBV11-2	TRBJ1-2
CSVEDISSMTGRNGYTF	TGCAGCGTTGAAGATATTTCATCGATGACAGGCCGGAATGGCTACACCTTC	17	NA	NA	TRBV29-1	TRBJ1-2
CASSQAGAWLGGELFF	TGTGCCAGCAGCCAAGCTGGGGCCTGGTTAGGCGGGGAGCTGTTTTTT	16	NA	NA	TRBV3-1/TRBV3-2	TRBJ2-2
CATSRETVLDYTF	TGTGCCACCAGCAGAGAGACAGTCCTAGACTACACCTTC	13	NA	NA	TRBV15	TRBJ1-2
CASSQERRDWNYGYTF	TGCGCCAGCAGCCAAGAAAGGAGAGACTGGAACTATGGCTACACCTTC	16	NA	NA	TRBV4-3	TRBJ1-2
CASSLYSGATDTQYF	TGTGCCAGCAGCTTATACTCTGGGGCCACAGATACGCAGTATTTT	15	few	NA	TRBV11-3	TRBJ2-3